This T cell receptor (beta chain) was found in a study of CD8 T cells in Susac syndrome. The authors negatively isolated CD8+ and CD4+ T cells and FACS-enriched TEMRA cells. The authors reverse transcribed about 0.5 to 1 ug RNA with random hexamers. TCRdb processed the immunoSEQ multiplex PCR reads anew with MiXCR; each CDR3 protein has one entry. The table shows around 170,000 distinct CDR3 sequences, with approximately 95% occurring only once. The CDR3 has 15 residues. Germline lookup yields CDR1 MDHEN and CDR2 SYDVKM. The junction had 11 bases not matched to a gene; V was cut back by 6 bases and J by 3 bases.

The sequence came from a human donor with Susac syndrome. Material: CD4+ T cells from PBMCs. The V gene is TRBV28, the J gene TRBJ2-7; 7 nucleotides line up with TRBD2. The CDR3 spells CASSHRLAAIYEQYF. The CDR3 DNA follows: TGTGCCAGCAGCCACCGGCTAGCGGCTATCTACGAGCAGTACTTC.